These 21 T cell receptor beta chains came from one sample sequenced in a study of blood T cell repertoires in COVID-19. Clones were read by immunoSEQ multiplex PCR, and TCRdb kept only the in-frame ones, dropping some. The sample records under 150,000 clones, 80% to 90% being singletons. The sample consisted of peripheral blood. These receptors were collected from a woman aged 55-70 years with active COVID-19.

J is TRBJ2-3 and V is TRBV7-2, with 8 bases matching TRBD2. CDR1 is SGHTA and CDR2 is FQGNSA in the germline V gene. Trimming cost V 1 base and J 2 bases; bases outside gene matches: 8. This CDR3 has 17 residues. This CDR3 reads CASSLEPLAGHTDTQYF. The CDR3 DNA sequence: TGTGCCAGCAGCTTAGAGCCCCTAGCGGGTCACACAGATACGCAGTATTTT.

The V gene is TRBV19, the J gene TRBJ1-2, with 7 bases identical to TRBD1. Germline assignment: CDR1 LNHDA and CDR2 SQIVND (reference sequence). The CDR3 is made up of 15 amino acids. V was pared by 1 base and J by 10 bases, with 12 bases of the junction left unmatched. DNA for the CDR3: TGTGCCAGTAGTATAGGTTCCGGGACAGCGGGGGACTACACCTTC. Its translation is CASSIGSGTAGDYTF.

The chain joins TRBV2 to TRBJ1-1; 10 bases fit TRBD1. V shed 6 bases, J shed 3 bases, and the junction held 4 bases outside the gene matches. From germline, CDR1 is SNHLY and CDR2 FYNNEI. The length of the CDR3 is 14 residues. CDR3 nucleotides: TGTGCCAGCAGGCGACAGGGGGCGCACACTGAAGCTTTCTTT. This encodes CASRRQGAHTEAFF.

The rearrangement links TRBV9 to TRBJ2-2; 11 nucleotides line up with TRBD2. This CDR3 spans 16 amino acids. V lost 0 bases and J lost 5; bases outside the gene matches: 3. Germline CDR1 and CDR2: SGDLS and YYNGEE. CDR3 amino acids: CASSVEPSGRTGELFF. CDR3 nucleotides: TGTGCCAGCAGCGTAGAGCCTAGCGGGAGGACCGGGGAGCTGTTTTTT. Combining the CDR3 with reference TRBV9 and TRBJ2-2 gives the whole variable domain DSGVTQTPKHLITATGQRVTLRCSPRSGDLSVYWYQQSLDQGLQFLIQYYNGEERAKGNILERFSAQQFPDLHSELNLSSLELGDSALYFCASSVEPSGRTGELFFGEGSRLTVL.

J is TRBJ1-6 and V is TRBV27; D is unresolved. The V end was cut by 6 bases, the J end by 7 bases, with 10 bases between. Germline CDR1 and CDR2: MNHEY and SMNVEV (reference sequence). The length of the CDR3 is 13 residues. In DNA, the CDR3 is TGTGCCAGCAGAGACGGGTGGAATTCACCCCTCCACTTT. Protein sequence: CASRDGWNSPLHF.

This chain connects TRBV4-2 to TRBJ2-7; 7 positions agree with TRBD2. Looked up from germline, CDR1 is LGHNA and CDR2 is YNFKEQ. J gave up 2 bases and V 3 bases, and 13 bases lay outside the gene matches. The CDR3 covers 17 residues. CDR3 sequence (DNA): TGTGCCAGCAGCCAGCCTCCTTCCTGGGGAGGGACCTACGAGCAGTACTTC. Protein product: CASSQPPSWGGTYEQYF.

As DNA, the CDR3 is TGTGCCTGGAGTCCCGTGGGAGGGTGGAATGAGCAGTTCTTC. It codes for CAWSPVGGWNEQFF. The chain uses TRBV30 and TRBJ2-1; 7 bases fit TRBD2. Germline CDR1 reads GTSNPN; CDR2 reads SVGIG (reference sequence). This CDR3 is 14 amino acids long. J gave up 7 bases and V 2 bases, and 8 bases lay outside the gene matches.

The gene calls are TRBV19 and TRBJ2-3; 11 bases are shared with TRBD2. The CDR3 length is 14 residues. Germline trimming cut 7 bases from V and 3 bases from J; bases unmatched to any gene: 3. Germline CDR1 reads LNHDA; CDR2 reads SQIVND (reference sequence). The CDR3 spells CASKGLADTDTQYF. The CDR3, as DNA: TGTGCCAGTAAGGGACTAGCGGATACAGATACGCAGTATTTT.

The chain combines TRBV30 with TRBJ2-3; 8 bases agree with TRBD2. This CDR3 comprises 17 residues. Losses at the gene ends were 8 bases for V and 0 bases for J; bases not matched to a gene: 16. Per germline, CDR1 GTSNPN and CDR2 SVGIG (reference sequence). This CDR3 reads CAGTKREFLISTDTQYF. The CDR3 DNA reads TGTGCCGGGACTAAGCGGGAGTTCCTTATTAGCACAGATACGCAGTATTTT.

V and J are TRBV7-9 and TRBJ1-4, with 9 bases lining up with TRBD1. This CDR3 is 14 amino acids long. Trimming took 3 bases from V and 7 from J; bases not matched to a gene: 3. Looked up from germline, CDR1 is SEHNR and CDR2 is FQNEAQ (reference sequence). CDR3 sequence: CASSFGTGSEKLFF. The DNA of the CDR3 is TGTGCCAGCAGCTTCGGGACAGGGAGTGAAAAACTGTTTTTT.

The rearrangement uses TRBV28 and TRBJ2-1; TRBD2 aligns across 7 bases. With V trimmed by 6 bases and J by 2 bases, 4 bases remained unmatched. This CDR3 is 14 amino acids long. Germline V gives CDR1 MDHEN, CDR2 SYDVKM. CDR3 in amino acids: CASSGLVAYNEQFF. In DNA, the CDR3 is TGTGCCAGCAGCGGACTAGTGGCCTACAATGAGCAGTTCTTC.

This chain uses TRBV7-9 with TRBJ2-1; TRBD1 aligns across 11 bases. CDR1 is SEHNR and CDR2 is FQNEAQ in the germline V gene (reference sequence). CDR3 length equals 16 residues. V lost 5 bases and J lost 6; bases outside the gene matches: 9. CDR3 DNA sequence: TGTGCCAGCAGCCCAACCGGGACAGGGGGTTCCAATGAGCAGTTCTTC. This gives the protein CASSPTGTGGSNEQFF. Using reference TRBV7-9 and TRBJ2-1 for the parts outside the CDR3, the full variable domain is DTGVSQNPRHKITKRGQNVTFRCDPISEHNRLYWYRQTLGQGPEFLTYFQNEAQLEKSRLLSDRFSAERPKGSFSTLEIQRTEQGDSAMYLCASSPTGTGGSNEQFFGPGTRLTVL.

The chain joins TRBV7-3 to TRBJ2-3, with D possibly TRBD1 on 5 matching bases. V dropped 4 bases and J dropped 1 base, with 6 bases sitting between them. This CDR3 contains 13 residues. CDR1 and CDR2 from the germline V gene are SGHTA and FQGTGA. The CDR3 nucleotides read TGTGCCAGCAGCTCCAGGGGCACAGATACGCAGTATTTT. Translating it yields CASSSRGTDTQYF.

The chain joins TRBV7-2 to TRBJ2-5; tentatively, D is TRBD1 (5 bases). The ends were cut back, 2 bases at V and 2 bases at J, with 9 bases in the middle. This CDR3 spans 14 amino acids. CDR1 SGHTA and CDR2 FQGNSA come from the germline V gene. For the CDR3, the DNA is TGTGCCAGCAGCTTATGGGGCGCACAAGAGACCCAGTACTTC. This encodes CASSLWGAQETQYF. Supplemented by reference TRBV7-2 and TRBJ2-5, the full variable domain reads GAGVSQSPSNKVTEKGKDVELRCDPISGHTALYWYRQSLGQGLEFLIYFQGNSAPDKSGLPSDRFSAERTGGSVSTLTIQRTQQEDSAVYLCASSLWGAQETQYFGPGTRLLVL.

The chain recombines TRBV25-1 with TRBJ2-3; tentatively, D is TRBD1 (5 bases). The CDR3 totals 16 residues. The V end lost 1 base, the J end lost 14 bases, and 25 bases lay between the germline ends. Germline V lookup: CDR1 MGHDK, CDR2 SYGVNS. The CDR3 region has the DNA TGTGCCAGCAGTGAATCGGAGCGTAGGGGTTTATGGTTATTGTATTTT. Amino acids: CASSESERRGLWLLYF.

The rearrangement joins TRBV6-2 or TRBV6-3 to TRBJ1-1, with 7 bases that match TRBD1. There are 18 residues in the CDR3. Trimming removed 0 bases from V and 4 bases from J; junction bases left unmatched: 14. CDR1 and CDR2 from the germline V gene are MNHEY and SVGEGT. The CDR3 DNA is TGTGCCAGCAGTTACTCGTTGGGACAGAGGGGGAAGGGCACTGAAGCTTTCTTT. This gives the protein CASSYSLGQRGKGTEAFF.

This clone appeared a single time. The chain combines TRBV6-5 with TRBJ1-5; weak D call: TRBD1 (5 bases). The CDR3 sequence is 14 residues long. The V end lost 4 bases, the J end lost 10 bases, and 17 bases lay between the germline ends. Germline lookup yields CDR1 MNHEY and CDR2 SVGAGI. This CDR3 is CASSLDSARGPQHF. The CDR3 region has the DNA TGTGCCAGCAGTTTAGACAGTGCCCGAGGTCCCCAGCATTTT.

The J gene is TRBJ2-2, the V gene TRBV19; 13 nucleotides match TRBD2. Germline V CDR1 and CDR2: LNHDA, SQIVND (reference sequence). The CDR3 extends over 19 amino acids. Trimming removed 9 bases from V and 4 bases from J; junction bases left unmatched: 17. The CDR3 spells CASLNGGLAGWSATGELFF. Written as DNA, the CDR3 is TGTGCCAGCCTCAACGGGGGACTAGCGGGATGGTCGGCCACCGGGGAGCTGTTTTTT.

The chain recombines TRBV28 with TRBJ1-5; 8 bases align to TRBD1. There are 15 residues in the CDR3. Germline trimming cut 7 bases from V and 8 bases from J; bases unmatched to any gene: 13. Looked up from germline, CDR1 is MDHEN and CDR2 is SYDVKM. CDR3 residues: CASTDRGFRSEPQHF. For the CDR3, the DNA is TGTGCCAGCACCGACAGGGGCTTTAGGAGCGAGCCCCAGCATTTT. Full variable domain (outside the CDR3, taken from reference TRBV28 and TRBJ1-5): DVKVTQSSRYLVKRTGEKVFLECVQDMDHENMFWYRQDPGLGLRLIYFSYDVKMKEKGDIPEGYSVSREKKERFSLILESASTNQTSMYLCASTDRGFRSEPQHFGDGTRLSIL.

Written as DNA, the CDR3 is TGTGCCAGCAGCTTTATCGGGACAGAAACCCAGTACTTC. Its translation is CASSFIGTETQYF. The rearrangement joins TRBV13 to TRBJ2-5, with TRBD1 identical over 7 bases. Germline values: CDR1 PRHDT, CDR2 FYEKMQ (reference sequence). J gave up 8 bases and V 3 bases, and 6 bases lay outside the gene matches. The CDR3 is 13 residues long.

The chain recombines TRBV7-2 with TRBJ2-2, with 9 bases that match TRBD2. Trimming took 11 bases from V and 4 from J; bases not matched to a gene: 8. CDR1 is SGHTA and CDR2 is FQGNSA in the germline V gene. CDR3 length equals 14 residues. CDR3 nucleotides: TGTGCCTCGACGCGGGAGGGCGGCACCGGGGAGCTGTTTTTT. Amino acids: CASTREGGTGELFF. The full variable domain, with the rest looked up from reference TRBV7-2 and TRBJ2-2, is GAGVSQSPSNKVTEKGKDVELRCDPISGHTALYWYRQSLGQGLEFLIYFQGNSAPDKSGLPSDRFSAERTGGSVSTLTIQRTQQEDSAVYLCASTREGGTGELFFGEGSRLTVL.